The rows below give T cell receptor beta chains drawn from one sample of a study of blood T cell repertoires in COVID-19. Profiled with immunoSEQ multiplex PCR; TCRdb holds only in-frame clones, not every one. The profile shows approximately 300,000 clones, roughly 88% of them singletons. What was sequenced was peripheral blood. The receptors shown here come from a human donor with COVID-19, enrolled during active disease. The donor label of this sample is uncertain. Both conserved end residues are part of each CDR3. Fields, in order: V gene, clone size, D gene, J gene, CDR3 protein, CDR3 DNA. D genes are given only for firm matches. A row's size may be missing; if present it is once, few, many or a size class.

>TRBV10-1|once|NA|TRBJ2-5
CASPFPKSGGAKTQYF
TGCGCCAGCCCCTTCCCCAAGTCCGGAGGGGCAAAGACCCAGTACTTC
>TRBV18|NA|TRBD1|TRBJ1-3
CASSQQGSGNTIYF
TGTGCCAGCTCACAACAGGGGTCTGGAAACACCATATATTTT
>TRBV28|NA|NA|TRBJ2-7
CASRGAYEQYF
TGTGCCAGCAGAGGGGCCTACGAGCAGTACTTC
>TRBV10-3|NA|TRBD2|TRBJ2-1
CAIRDSGRGTEQFF
TGTGCCATCAGAGACAGCGGGAGGGGCACTGAGCAGTTCTTC
>TRBV28|NA|NA|TRBJ1-2
CASTRDTYGYTF
TGTGCCAGCACACGGGACACCTATGGCTACACCTTC
>TRBV6-5|NA|NA|TRBJ1-4
CASSYLEPNEKLFF
TGTGCCAGCAGTTACCTGGAGCCTAATGAAAAACTGTTTTTT
>TRBV5-8|NA|TRBD1|TRBJ1-5
CASSPGTVSNQPQHF
TGTGCCAGCAGCCCCGGGACAGTTAGCAATCAGCCCCAGCATTTT
>TRBV2|NA|TRBD1|TRBJ1-2
CASSGDRGLYGYTF
TGTGCCAGCAGTGGGGACAGGGGCCTCTATGGCTACACCTTC
>TRBV5-1|NA|NA|TRBJ2-2
CASSFRGDTGELFF
TGCGCCAGCAGCTTCAGGGGGGACACCGGGGAGCTGTTTTTT
>TRBV5-1|NA|NA|TRBJ2-5
CASSLTGLETQYF
TGCGCCAGCAGCTTGACAGGTTTGGAGACCCAGTACTTC
>TRBV2|NA|TRBD2|TRBJ2-1
CASSRLAGVINEQFF
TGTGCCAGCAGTCGACTAGCGGGAGTTATCAATGAGCAGTTCTTC
>TRBV6-6|NA|NA|TRBJ2-1
CASREGYNEQFF
TGTGCCAGCAGGGAGGGCTACAATGAGCAGTTCTTC
>TRBV6-1|NA|NA|TRBJ1-5
CASSESRVGQPQHF
TGTGCCAGCAGTGAATCCAGGGTCGGCCAGCCCCAGCATTTT
>TRBV6-2/TRBV6-3|NA|NA|TRBJ2-4
CASNPGIARGKNIQYF
TGTGCCAGCAACCCGGGGATTGCTAGGGGCAAAAACATTCAGTACTTC
>TRBV6-5|NA|NA|TRBJ1-2
CASSYSRANRIYGYTF
TGTGCCAGCAGTTACTCCCGGGCCAACAGGATCTATGGCTACACCTTC
>TRBV5-1|NA|TRBD1|TRBJ1-5
CASSKDKGAGQPQHF
TGCGCCAGCAGCAAGGATAAGGGGGCTGGTCAGCCCCAGCATTTT
>TRBV18|NA|TRBD2|TRBJ2-1
CASSPGRERNEQFF
TGTGCCAGCTCACCAGGGAGGGAACGAAATGAGCAGTTCTTC
>TRBV6-4|NA|TRBD1|TRBJ2-1
CASSSGQGSNEQFF
TGTGCCAGCAGCTCGGGACAGGGTTCCAATGAGCAGTTCTTC
>TRBV7-6|NA|NA|TRBJ1-1
CASSLAGRGEAFF
TGTGCCAGCAGCTTAGCTGGCAGGGGTGAAGCTTTCTTT
>TRBV5-6|NA|TRBD1|TRBJ1-6
CASSFYQGVRNSPLHF
TGTGCCAGCAGTTTTTATCAGGGGGTTCGGAATTCACCCCTCCACTTT
>TRBV5-4|NA|NA|TRBJ2-7
CASSLFGNSYEQYF
TGTGCCAGCAGCTTGTTCGGGAACTCCTACGAGCAGTACTTC
>TRBV29-1|NA|TRBD1|TRBJ1-1
CSVGYLGQGWSEAFF
TGCAGCGTTGGCTATCTGGGACAGGGGTGGTCAGAAGCTTTCTTT
>TRBV7-3|once|NA|TRBJ2-5
CASSLQGNQETQYF
TGTGCCAGCAGCTTACAGGGGAACCAAGAGACCCAGTACTTC
>TRBV7-3|NA|TRBD2|TRBJ2-1
CASSRLAGGNEQFF
TGTGCCAGCAGTCGACTAGCGGGAGGAAATGAGCAGTTCTTC
>TRBV5-5|NA|TRBD1|TRBJ1-1
CASSSAGQTMNTEAFF
TGTGCCAGCAGCTCCGCGGGACAGACCATGAACACTGAAGCTTTCTTT
>TRBV2|NA|NA|TRBJ1-2
CASTSGINYGYTF
TGTGCCAGCACCAGCGGCATCAACTATGGCTACACCTTC
>TRBV10-1|few|NA|TRBJ1-2
CASGAKRGCQRGYTF
TGCGCCAGCGGAGCGAAAAGAGGGTGTCAGCGTGGCTACACCTTC
>TRBV29-1|many|TRBD2|TRBJ2-1
CSVSGGSSYNEQFF
TGCAGCGTTTCAGGCGGGAGCTCCTACAATGAGCAGTTCTTC
>TRBV5-4|once|TRBD1|TRBJ2-7
CASSLEGGISYEQYF
TGTGCCAGCAGCTTGGAAGGGGGCATATCCTACGAGCAGTACTTC
>TRBV5-6|NA|NA|TRBJ2-6
CASSLFARRGGANVLTF
TGTGCCAGCAGCTTGTTCGCGAGACGGGGTGGGGCCAACGTCCTGACTTTC
>TRBV11-3|NA|TRBD2|TRBJ2-3
CASSVTSGSDTQYF
TGTGCCAGCAGCGTCACTAGCGGTTCAGATACGCAGTATTTT
>TRBV7-3|NA|NA|TRBJ2-1
CASSISDNEQFF
TGTGCCAGCAGCATCAGTGACAATGAGCAGTTCTTC
>TRBV5-3|NA|TRBD2|TRBJ2-4
CARRYPFSGLAGHLAKNIQYF
TGTGCCAGAAGATACCCCTTTTCCGGACTAGCGGGGCACCTAGCCAAAAACATTCAGTACTTC
>TRBV29-1|NA|TRBD2|TRBJ2-7
CSVELGEGRYF
TGCAGCGTTGAATTGGGGGAGGGTAGGTACTTC
>TRBV2|NA|NA|TRBJ1-2
CASSGAGDVYGYTF
TGTGCCAGCAGTGGGGCAGGGGACGTCTATGGCTACACCTTC
>TRBV19|NA|NA|TRBJ1-1
CASRGSEAFF
TGTGCCAGTCGAGGATCTGAAGCTTTCTTT
>TRBV28|once|NA|TRBJ1-6
CASRPWDPGVASPLHF
TGTGCCAGCCGACCCTGGGATCCAGGGGTGGCTTCACCCCTCCACTTT
>TRBV11-2|NA|TRBD2|TRBJ2-3
CASSLSGGYFTDTQYF
TGTGCCAGCAGCTTATCGGGAGGGTACTTCACAGATACGCAGTATTTT
>TRBV4-3|NA|NA|TRBJ1-2
CASSQGAGATSGYTF
TGCGCCAGCAGCCAAGGTGCGGGGGCTACCTCTGGCTACACCTTC
>TRBV28|NA|TRBD2|TRBJ2-5
CASAPAREGPQETQYF
TGTGCCAGTGCCCCCGCGCGGGAGGGGCCGCAAGAGACCCAGTACTTC
>TRBV5-1|NA|NA|TRBJ2-2
CASLSPGGSEPGELFF
TGCGCCAGCCTATCCCCAGGCGGGTCAGAACCCGGGGAGCTGTTTTTT
>TRBV28|NA|NA|TRBJ1-1
CASRPGLFMNTEAFF
TGTGCCAGCCGTCCCGGACTGTTCATGAACACTGAAGCTTTCTTT
>TRBV28|NA|NA|TRBJ2-7
CASSFRGGGEQYF
TGTGCCAGCAGTTTCAGGGGCGGTGGCGAGCAGTACTTC
>TRBV18|NA|NA|TRBJ1-6
CASFREGVTDSPLHF
TGTGCCAGCTTCCGGGAGGGGGTGACGGATTCACCCCTCCACTTT
>TRBV7-9|NA|TRBD1|TRBJ2-2
CASSTYGTARTTGELFF
TGTGCCAGCAGCACTTATGGGACAGCCAGAACAACCGGGGAGCTGTTTTTT
>TRBV6-2/TRBV6-3|NA|NA|TRBJ1-1
CASSYGQNTEAFF
TGTGCCAGCAGTTACGGACAGAACACTGAAGCTTTCTTT
>TRBV5-6|NA|TRBD2|TRBJ2-2
CASSNAGGSGELFF
TGTGCCAGCAGCAACGCGGGAGGTTCCGGGGAGCTGTTTTTT
>TRBV5-4|NA|TRBD2|TRBJ2-7
CASSFLGLAVPYEQYF
TGTGCCAGCAGCTTCCTTGGACTAGCGGTTCCCTACGAGCAGTACTTC
>TRBV6-1|NA|NA|TRBJ2-4
CASSDRVRGRGLAKNIQYF
TGTGCCAGCAGTGACAGGGTTAGGGGGCGGGGCTTAGCCAAAAACATTCAGTACTTC
>TRBV6-5|NA|TRBD2|TRBJ2-7
CASRRTSGTYEQYF
TGTGCCAGCAGGCGGACTAGCGGGACCTACGAGCAGTACTTC
>TRBV25-1|NA|NA|TRBJ2-1
CASSEFREQFF
TGTGCCAGCAGTGAATTTAGAGAGCAGTTCTTC
>TRBV7-3|NA|NA|TRBJ1-1
CASSLNVATAGSEAFF
TGTGCCAGCAGCTTAAACGTGGCGACGGCGGGGAGTGAAGCTTTCTTT
>TRBV9|NA|TRBD2|TRBJ2-3
CASSVGRRGAGASIDTQYF
TGTGCCAGCAGCGTAGGAAGGAGGGGAGCGGGAGCCAGTATTGATACGCAGTATTTT
>TRBV27|NA|TRBD2|TRBJ2-7
CASSFVLAGGTPFLYEQYF
TGTGCCAGCAGTTTCGTGCTAGCGGGAGGCACACCATTCCTCTACGAGCAGTACTTC
>TRBV7-2|NA|NA|TRBJ2-6
CASSYGVVGSGANVLTF
TGTGCCAGCAGCTACGGGGTAGTGGGGTCTGGGGCCAACGTCCTGACTTTC
>TRBV24-1|NA|TRBD2|TRBJ2-3
CATSDPSLAGGTDTQYF
TGTGCCACCAGTGATCCAAGCCTAGCGGGAGGAACAGATACGCAGTATTTT
>TRBV2|NA|TRBD1|TRBJ2-5
CATRDSSTQETQYF
TGTGCCACCCGGGACAGCAGTACACAAGAGACCCAGTACTTC
>TRBV27|NA|NA|TRBJ1-4
CASSPQGSEVTNEKLFF
TGTGCCAGCAGTCCCCAGGGATCCGAAGTGACTAATGAAAAACTGTTTTTT
>TRBV7-8|NA|NA|TRBJ1-1
CASSVRGGNTEAFF
TGTGCCAGCAGCGTACGCGGAGGGAACACTGAAGCTTTCTTT
>TRBV5-4|NA|NA|TRBJ1-1
CASSLGTPKQNTEAFF
TGTGCCAGCAGCCTAGGGACACCTAAGCAGAACACTGAAGCTTTCTTT